The rows below give T cell receptor beta chains drawn from one sample of a study of glioma-infiltrating T cells. TCRdb reanalysed the multiplex PCR reads using MiXCR and keeps one entry per CDR3 protein. The sample yields a few hundred thousand distinct CDR3 sequences, roughly two fifths seen once. Material for sequencing was glioma tissue, nonneoplastic brain tissue, or PBMCs (not recorded which). The receptors originated from a human donor with low-grade glioma or glioblastoma, undergoing nonglioma brain surgery, or in good health (not recorded which). Each CDR3 is given with its conserved first and last residue. The D gene is left open where the match is weak. The listing skips clone size in some rows; elsewhere it reads once, few, many or a size class.

d_gene: TRBD1
abundance: -
v_gene: TRBV2
j_gene: TRBJ1-1
CDR3aa: CANYRDSYMNTEAFF
CDR3nt: TGTGCCAACTACAGGGACAGCTACATGAACACTGAAGCTTTCTTT

d_gene: -
abundance: -
v_gene: TRBV28
j_gene: TRBJ2-7
CDR3aa: CASSRRSYEQYF
CDR3nt: TGTGCCAGCAGTCGACGGTCCTACGAGCAGTACTTC

d_gene: -
abundance: -
v_gene: TRBV25-1
j_gene: TRBJ1-3
CDR3aa: CASSEDCVRRRRFGNTIYF
CDR3nt: TGTGCCAGCAGTGAGGACTGCGTTCGGCGCCGTCGCTTCGGAAACACCATATATTTT

d_gene: TRBD2
abundance: many
v_gene: TRBV6-1
j_gene: TRBJ2-3
CDR3aa: CASGGSTDTQYF
CDR3nt: TGTGCCAGCGGCGGGAGTACAGATACGCAGTATTTT

d_gene: -
abundance: -
v_gene: TRBV18
j_gene: TRBJ1-2
CDR3aa: CASSPTQDYGYTF
CDR3nt: TGTGCCAGCTCACCAACACAAGACTATGGCTACACCTTC

d_gene: -
abundance: -
v_gene: TRBV4-1
j_gene: TRBJ1-1
CDR3aa: CASSRDHGMNTEAFF
CDR3nt: TGCGCCAGCTCTAGGGACCATGGGATGAACACTGAAGCTTTCTTT

d_gene: -
abundance: -
v_gene: TRBV7-3
j_gene: TRBJ2-1
CDR3aa: CASSFAFPLSYNEQFF
CDR3nt: TGTGCCAGCAGCTTCGCCTTCCCCCTCTCCTACAATGAGCAGTTCTTC

d_gene: -
abundance: -
v_gene: TRBV4-3
j_gene: TRBJ2-5
CDR3aa: CASGPQGGHETQYF
CDR3nt: TGCGCCAGCGGCCCGCAGGGGGGACATGAGACCCAGTACTTC

d_gene: -
abundance: few
v_gene: TRBV4-3
j_gene: TRBJ2-1
CDR3aa: CASSQVTTRRWNEQFF
CDR3nt: TGCGCCAGCAGCCAAGTGACTACCAGGAGGTGGAATGAGCAGTTCTTC

d_gene: -
abundance: many
v_gene: TRBV27
j_gene: TRBJ2-7
CDR3aa: CASEGPSGEQYF
CDR3nt: TGTGCCAGCGAGGGACCCTCGGGCGAGCAGTACTTC

d_gene: -
abundance: -
v_gene: TRBV15
j_gene: TRBJ1-5
CDR3aa: CATSSQTDRFAYF
CDR3nt: TGTGCCACCAGCAGTCAAACAGACCGTTTCGCGTATTTT

d_gene: -
abundance: few
v_gene: TRBV7-2
j_gene: TRBJ2-5
CDR3aa: CASSSPGGGETQYF
CDR3nt: TGTGCCAGCAGCTCCCCAGGAGGTGGGGAGACCCAGTACTTC

d_gene: -
abundance: many
v_gene: TRBV28
j_gene: TRBJ2-1
CDR3aa: CASGTGYNEQFF
CDR3nt: TGTGCCAGCGGGACTGGCTACAATGAGCAGTTCTTC

d_gene: TRBD1
abundance: -
v_gene: TRBV20-1
j_gene: TRBJ2-4
CDR3aa: CSAGFLDRGYNIQYF
CDR3nt: TGCAGTGCTGGATTCTTGGACAGGGGATATAACATTCAGTACTTC

d_gene: TRBD1
abundance: -
v_gene: TRBV12-3/TRBV12-4
j_gene: TRBJ2-7
CDR3aa: CASSLRGGGYEQYF
CDR3nt: TGTGCCAGCAGTTTAAGAGGGGGCGGGTACGAGCAGTACTTC

d_gene: -
abundance: few
v_gene: TRBV28
j_gene: TRBJ2-7
CDR3aa: CASSQRQAYEQYF
CDR3nt: TGTGCCAGCAGTCAAAGACAGGCCTACGAGCAGTACTTC

d_gene: -
abundance: -
v_gene: TRBV25-1
j_gene: TRBJ1-5
CDR3aa: CANSGRSSGPQHF
CDR3nt: TGTGCCAACTCCGGGAGGTCGAGTGGCCCCCAGCATTTT

d_gene: TRBD2
abundance: many
v_gene: TRBV20-1
j_gene: TRBJ2-3
CDR3aa: CSASGRAADTQYF
CDR3nt: TGCAGTGCTAGCGGGAGGGCCGCAGATACGCAGTATTTT

d_gene: -
abundance: once
v_gene: TRBV4-2
j_gene: TRBJ1-5
CDR3aa: CASSRDASQPQHF
CDR3nt: TGTGCCAGCAGCCGGGACGCCAGTCAGCCCCAGCATTTT

d_gene: -
abundance: -
v_gene: TRBV28
j_gene: TRBJ1-2
CDR3aa: CTSSLSQEANYGYTF
CDR3nt: TGTACCAGCAGTCTAAGTCAGGAGGCCAACTATGGCTACACCTTC

d_gene: -
abundance: -
v_gene: TRBV5-4
j_gene: TRBJ2-1
CDR3aa: CASSSDVGDEQFF
CDR3nt: TGTGCCAGCAGCTCCGATGTGGGCGATGAGCAGTTCTTC

d_gene: -
abundance: many
v_gene: TRBV27
j_gene: TRBJ1-3
CDR3aa: CASSSQGGNTIYF
CDR3nt: TGTGCCAGCAGCTCACAGGGTGGAAACACCATATATTTT

d_gene: -
abundance: many
v_gene: TRBV19
j_gene: TRBJ2-1
CDR3aa: CASSMDRTVGNEQFF
CDR3nt: TGTGCCAGTAGTATGGACCGGACAGTGGGCAATGAGCAGTTCTTC

d_gene: -
abundance: few
v_gene: TRBV4-2
j_gene: TRBJ1-4
CDR3aa: CASSQGTRGTTNEKLFF
CDR3nt: TGTGCCAGCAGCCAAGGTACCCGAGGTACAACTAATGAAAAACTGTTTTTT

d_gene: TRBD1
abundance: many
v_gene: TRBV28
j_gene: TRBJ2-3
CDR3aa: CASRLTGRTDTQYF
CDR3nt: TGTGCCAGCAGGCTGACAGGGCGAACAGATACGCAGTATTTT

d_gene: TRBD2
abundance: -
v_gene: TRBV20-1
j_gene: TRBJ2-1
CDR3aa: CSASRRTSANNEQFF
CDR3nt: TGCAGTGCTAGTAGACGGACTAGCGCGAACAATGAGCAGTTCTTC

d_gene: -
abundance: -
v_gene: TRBV15
j_gene: TRBJ2-5
CDR3aa: CAASPQRLGVKETQYF
CDR3nt: TGTGCCGCCAGCCCTCAACGTCTCGGCGTTAAGGAGACCCAGTACTTC

d_gene: TRBD2
abundance: -
v_gene: TRBV19
j_gene: TRBJ2-3
CDR3aa: CASSIGGSADTQYF
CDR3nt: TGTGCCAGTAGTATAGGCGGGAGCGCAGATACGCAGTATTTT

d_gene: TRBD2
abundance: few
v_gene: TRBV27
j_gene: TRBJ2-2
CDR3aa: CASSPGTSGLTGELFF
CDR3nt: TGTGCCAGCAGTCCCGGGACTAGCGGGCTCACCGGGGAGCTGTTTTTT

d_gene: -
abundance: -
v_gene: TRBV6-2/TRBV6-3
j_gene: TRBJ2-2
CDR3aa: CASNSTGTTGELFF
CDR3nt: TGTGCCAGCAATTCGACAGGCACCACCGGGGAGCTGTTTTTT

d_gene: TRBD1
abundance: many
v_gene: TRBV28
j_gene: TRBJ2-3
CDR3aa: CASRVAGGRDTQYF
CDR3nt: TGTGCCAGCAGAGTAGCAGGGGGCAGAGATACGCAGTATTTT

d_gene: -
abundance: -
v_gene: TRBV29-1
j_gene: TRBJ1-3
CDR3aa: CSVERQDGNTIYF
CDR3nt: TGCAGCGTTGAGCGACAGGATGGAAACACCATATATTTT

d_gene: TRBD2
abundance: few
v_gene: TRBV20-1
j_gene: TRBJ2-1
CDR3aa: CSASTGGLRGFQFF
CDR3nt: TGCAGTGCTAGTACGGGAGGCCTCCGCGGCTTCCAGTTCTTC

d_gene: TRBD1
abundance: -
v_gene: TRBV7-2
j_gene: TRBJ2-3
CDR3aa: CASSARQGGTDTQYF
CDR3nt: TGTGCCAGCAGCGCCCGACAGGGGGGCACAGATACGCAGTATTTT

d_gene: TRBD2
abundance: -
v_gene: TRBV5-1
j_gene: TRBJ2-3
CDR3aa: CASSLAPGGSDTQYF
CDR3nt: TGCGCCAGCAGCTTGGCCCCCGGGGGGTCAGATACGCAGTATTTT

d_gene: TRBD1
abundance: -
v_gene: TRBV6-2/TRBV6-3
j_gene: TRBJ1-2
CDR3aa: CASRSIDRGHNYTF
CDR3nt: TGTGCCAGCAGATCTATCGACAGGGGACATAACTACACCTTC

d_gene: TRBD1
abundance: many
v_gene: TRBV28
j_gene: TRBJ2-1
CDR3aa: CASSTGGQGQFF
CDR3nt: TGTGCCAGCAGTACAGGGGGTCAGGGGCAGTTCTTC

d_gene: -
abundance: -
v_gene: TRBV4-3
j_gene: TRBJ2-5
CDR3aa: CASSPTRTPWETQYF
CDR3nt: TGCGCCAGCAGCCCCACCCGGACACCCTGGGAGACCCAGTACTTC

d_gene: -
abundance: -
v_gene: TRBV4-1
j_gene: TRBJ1-2
CDR3aa: CASSQEGVQLNYGYTF
CDR3nt: TGCGCCAGCAGCCAAGAAGGGGTACAGCTGAACTATGGCTACACCTTC

d_gene: TRBD2
abundance: many
v_gene: TRBV6-1
j_gene: TRBJ2-3
CDR3aa: CASSPPRRLAADTQYF
CDR3nt: TGTGCCAGCAGCCCTCCACGGAGACTAGCTGCAGATACGCAGTATTTT

d_gene: -
abundance: -
v_gene: TRBV28
j_gene: TRBJ2-5
CDR3aa: CASSLVWGEKETQYF
CDR3nt: TGTGCCAGCAGTTTGGTATGGGGCGAAAAAGAGACCCAGTACTTC

d_gene: -
abundance: few
v_gene: TRBV4-1
j_gene: TRBJ2-7
CDR3aa: CASSQEPGFYEQYF
CDR3nt: TGCGCCAGCAGCCAAGAACCAGGGTTCTACGAGCAGTACTTC

d_gene: -
abundance: many
v_gene: TRBV4-2
j_gene: TRBJ1-5
CDR3aa: CASSQEAGDRPQHF
CDR3nt: TGTGCCAGCAGCCAAGAGGCGGGGGATAGGCCCCAGCATTTT

d_gene: -
abundance: -
v_gene: TRBV20-1
j_gene: TRBJ2-7
CDR3aa: CSARDPAGREYYGQYF
CDR3nt: TGCAGTGCTAGAGATCCCGCGGGCAGGGAATACTACGGGCAGTACTTC

d_gene: -
abundance: -
v_gene: TRBV20-1
j_gene: TRBJ1-2
CDR3aa: CSAGGDYGYTF
CDR3nt: TGCAGTGCAGGAGGGGACTATGGCTACACCTTC

d_gene: -
abundance: -
v_gene: TRBV7-6
j_gene: TRBJ2-1
CDR3aa: CASSLASGGAYKEQFF
CDR3nt: TGTGCCAGCAGCTTAGCCTCAGGGGGGGCCTACAAGGAGCAGTTCTTC

d_gene: TRBD2
abundance: few
v_gene: TRBV2
j_gene: TRBJ2-7
CDR3aa: CASSGRLAGIGEQYF
CDR3nt: TGTGCCAGCAGTGGGCGACTAGCGGGAATCGGCGAGCAGTACTTC

d_gene: -
abundance: few
v_gene: TRBV20-1
j_gene: TRBJ2-5
CDR3aa: CSASGVSEVETQYF
CDR3nt: TGCAGTGCCAGCGGCGTGTCTGAAGTGGAGACCCAGTACTTC

d_gene: TRBD2
abundance: many
v_gene: TRBV6-2/TRBV6-3
j_gene: TRBJ2-5
CDR3aa: CASTQAGFETQYF
CDR3nt: TGTGCCAGCACTCAAGCGGGATTCGAGACCCAGTACTTC

d_gene: TRBD2
abundance: -
v_gene: TRBV4-3
j_gene: TRBJ2-3
CDR3aa: CASSHPRTSGSGTDTQYF
CDR3nt: TGCGCCAGCAGCCACCCTCGGACTAGCGGGAGTGGCACAGATACGCAGTATTTT

d_gene: TRBD2
abundance: -
v_gene: TRBV28
j_gene: TRBJ2-7
CDR3aa: CASSPRAGGPDEQYF
CDR3nt: TGTGCCAGCAGCCCAAGAGCGGGAGGGCCAGACGAGCAGTACTTC

d_gene: TRBD2
abundance: -
v_gene: TRBV2
j_gene: TRBJ2-1
CDR3aa: CARSEGRLAGPYNEQFF
CDR3nt: TGTGCCAGAAGTGAGGGGAGACTAGCGGGTCCCTACAATGAGCAGTTCTTC

d_gene: TRBD2
abundance: -
v_gene: TRBV28
j_gene: TRBJ2-5
CDR3aa: CASSPGLAGIETQYF
CDR3nt: TGTGCCAGCAGTCCCGGACTAGCGGGAATAGAGACCCAGTACTTC

d_gene: TRBD2
abundance: -
v_gene: TRBV5-6
j_gene: TRBJ2-7
CDR3aa: CASSQTSGLHSYEQYF
CDR3nt: TGTGCCAGCAGCCAGACTAGCGGCTTGCACTCCTATGAGCAGTACTTC

d_gene: -
abundance: few
v_gene: TRBV28
j_gene: TRBJ1-2
CDR3aa: CASSLLPLLGALANYGYTF
CDR3nt: TGTGCCAGCAGTTTATTACCCCTCCTTGGGGCCTTAGCTAACTATGGCTACACCTTC